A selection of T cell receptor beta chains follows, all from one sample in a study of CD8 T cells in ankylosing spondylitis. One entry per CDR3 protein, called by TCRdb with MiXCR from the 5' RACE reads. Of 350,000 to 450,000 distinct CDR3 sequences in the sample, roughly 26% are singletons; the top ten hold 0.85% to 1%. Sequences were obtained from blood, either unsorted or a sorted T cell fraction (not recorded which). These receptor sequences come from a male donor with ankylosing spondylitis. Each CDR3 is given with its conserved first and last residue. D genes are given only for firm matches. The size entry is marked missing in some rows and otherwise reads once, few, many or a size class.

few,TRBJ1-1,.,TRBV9,CASSVGTPGDTEAFF,TGTGCCAGCAGCGTAGGGACGCCCGGGGACACTGAAGCTTTCTTT
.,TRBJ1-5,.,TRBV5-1,CASSPRPGQPQHF,TGCGCCAGCAGCCCCCGCCCGGGCCAGCCCCAGCATTTT
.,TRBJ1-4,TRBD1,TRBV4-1,CASSQGGQYNEKLFF,TGCGCCAGCAGCCAGGGGGGACAGTATAATGAAAAACTGTTTTTT
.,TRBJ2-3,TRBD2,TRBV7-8,CASTPRAGGPTDTQYF,TGTGCCAGCACCCCAAGAGCGGGAGGACCCACAGATACGCAGTATTTT
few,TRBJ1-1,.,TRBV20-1,CSARIQEGNTEAFF,TGCAGTGCTAGGATACAGGAGGGGAACACTGAAGCTTTCTTT
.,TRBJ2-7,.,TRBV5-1,CASSVLEGEQYF,TGCGCCAGCAGCGTCTTGGAGGGCGAGCAGTACTTC
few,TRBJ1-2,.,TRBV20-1,CSAPQPQSQNPMSYGYTF,TGCAGTGCTCCACAGCCCCAATCACAAAACCCCATGAGCTATGGCTACACCTTC
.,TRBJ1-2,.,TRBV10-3,CAISEGQQNYGYTF,TGTGCCATCAGTGAGGGTCAGCAAAACTATGGCTACACCTTC
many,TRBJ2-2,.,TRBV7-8,CASSLTARDGNTGELFF,TGTGCCAGCAGCCTCACCGCCCGGGACGGCAACACCGGGGAGCTGTTTTTT
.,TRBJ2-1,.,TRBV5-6,CASSLYFDEQFF,TGTGCCAGCAGCTTGTATTTCGATGAGCAGTTCTTC
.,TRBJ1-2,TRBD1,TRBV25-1,CASSELGTGSDGYTF,TGTGCCAGCAGTGAATTGGGGACAGGGTCTGATGGCTACACCTTC
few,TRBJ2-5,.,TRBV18,CASSPRGSTETQYF,TGTGCCAGCTCACCACGTGGCTCGACAGAGACCCAGTACTTC
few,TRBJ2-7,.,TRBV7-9,CASSLESTYEQYF,TGTGCCAGCAGCTTAGAAAGCACCTACGAGCAGTACTTC
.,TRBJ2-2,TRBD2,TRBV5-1,CASRTSGANTGELFF,TGCGCCAGTCGGACTAGCGGGGCGAACACCGGGGAGCTGTTTTTT
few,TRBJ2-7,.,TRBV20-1,CSAGGQGQQNYEQYF,TGCAGTGCAGGGGGGCAGGGACAGCAGAATTACGAGCAGTACTTC
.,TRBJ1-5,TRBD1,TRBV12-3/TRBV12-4,CASSLAPGTGGVNQPQHF,TGTGCCAGCAGTTTGGCCCCCGGGACAGGGGGCGTAAATCAGCCCCAGCATTTT
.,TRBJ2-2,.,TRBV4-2,CASSQGKGENTGELFF,TGTGCCAGCAGCCAAGGGAAGGGGGAGAACACCGGGGAGCTGTTTTTT
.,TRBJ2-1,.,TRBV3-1,CASSPNNHNEQFF,TGTGCCAGCAGCCCCAATAACCACAATGAGCAGTTCTTC
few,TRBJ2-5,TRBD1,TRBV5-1,CASSLGTGGGKTQYF,TGCGCCAGCAGCTTGGGGACAGGGGGCGGTAAGACCCAGTACTTC
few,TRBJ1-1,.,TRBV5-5,CASSLFNTEAFF,TGTGCCAGCAGCTTATTTAACACTGAAGCTTTCTTT
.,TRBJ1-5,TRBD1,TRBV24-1,CATSESGTGVQPQHF,TGTGCCACCAGTGAGTCAGGGACAGGGGTCCAGCCCCAGCATTTT
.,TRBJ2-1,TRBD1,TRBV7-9,CASRTGGDEQFF,TGTGCCAGCAGAACAGGGGGCGATGAGCAGTTCTTC
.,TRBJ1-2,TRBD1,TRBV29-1,CSVGDRGFYGYTF,TGCAGCGTTGGGGACAGGGGGTTCTATGGCTACACCTTC
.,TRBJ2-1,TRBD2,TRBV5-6,CASSGGLASSYNEQFF,TGTGCCAGCAGCGGGGGACTAGCGAGTTCCTACAATGAGCAGTTCTTC
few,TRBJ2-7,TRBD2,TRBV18,CASSHSSGRIDEQYF,TGTGCCAGCTCACACTCTAGCGGGAGAATAGACGAGCAGTACTTC
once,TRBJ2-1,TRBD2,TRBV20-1,CSATQGLLADFF,TGCAGTGCTACCCAAGGTCTGCTAGCGGATTTCTTC
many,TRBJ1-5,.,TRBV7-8,CASSPPNQPQHF,TGTGCCAGCAGCCCCCCCAATCAGCCCCAGCATTTT
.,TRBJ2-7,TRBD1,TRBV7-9,CASSERDSPYEQYF,TGTGCCAGCAGCGAACGGGACAGTCCCTACGAGCAGTACTTC
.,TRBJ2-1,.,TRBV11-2,CASSFHGEQFF,TGTGCCAGCAGCTTCCATGGGGAGCAGTTCTTC